The 4 T cell receptor beta chains below come from one sample, sequenced in a study of OX40 agonist ivuxolimab in advanced cancers. The receptor library was made with the immunoSEQ multiplex PCR assay. Imported from immuneACCESS, the table was reduced by TCRdb to in-frame sequences with V and J called. These copies leave out some clones; in studies compared against another copy, an unresolved V gene accounts for under half, and the cause of the remainder is not known. The sample table holds around 80,000 clones, of which about 88% were seen once. The ten largest clones add up to 2.5% to 3% of the sample. The sample consisted of CD4+ or CD8+ T cells sorted from blood, taken in a trial of the OX40 agonist ivuxolimab. The receptors stem from an adult with an advanced solid tumor such as melanoma, head and neck, liver or kidney cancer.

The chain is built from TRBV10-3 and TRBJ2-5, with D maybe TRBD1 (5 bases). The assigned J gene may be wrong: the sequence end matches TRBJ2-7 better. The CDR3 covers 13 residues. CDR1 ENHRY and CDR2 SYGVKD come from the germline V gene. CDR3 nucleotide sequence: TGTGCCATCAGCGACAGTGTCTCCTACGAGCAGTACTTC. Translated, it gives CAISDSVSYEQYF.

The chain is built from TRBV4-1 and TRBJ1-2; D is ambiguous. Germline V gives CDR1 MGHRA, CDR2 YSYEKL. Trimming left V 2 bases short and J 4 bases short, with 11 bases between. The CDR3 is 14 amino acids. The CDR3 loop is CASSQTGKVYGYTF. The CDR3 bases are TGCGCCAGCAGCCAAACCGGGAAAGTCTATGGCTACACCTTC.

The V and J genes are TRBV30 and TRBJ1-2; D gene uncertain. The CDR3 spans 13 residues. V lost 1 base, J lost 7 bases, and 13 bases lay in between. Germline lookup yields CDR1 GTSNPN and CDR2 SVGIG (reference sequence). CDR3 nucleotides: TGTGCCTGGAGTGACTCACAGCGCTCTGGCTACACCTTC. Its translation is CAWSDSQRSGYTF.

In this sample, this clone turned up once. The chain uses TRBV7-9 and TRBJ1-6; D unclear. V was shortened by 2 bases and J by 0 bases, with 8 bases between the two germline ends. The CDR3 is 16 residues long. Germline V CDR1 and CDR2: SEHNR, FQNEAQ (reference sequence). The CDR3 bases are TGTGCCAGCAGCTTATGGGGAGGCTCCTATAATTCACCCCTCCACTTT. It translates to CASSLWGGSYNSPLHF. The variable domain in full, completed from reference TRBV7-9 and TRBJ1-6, reads DTGVSQNPRHKITKRGQNVTFRCDPISEHNRLYWYRQTLGQGPEFLTYFQNEAQLEKSRLLSDRFSAERPKGSFSTLEIQRTEQGDSAMYLCASSLWGGSYNSPLHFGNGTRLTVT.